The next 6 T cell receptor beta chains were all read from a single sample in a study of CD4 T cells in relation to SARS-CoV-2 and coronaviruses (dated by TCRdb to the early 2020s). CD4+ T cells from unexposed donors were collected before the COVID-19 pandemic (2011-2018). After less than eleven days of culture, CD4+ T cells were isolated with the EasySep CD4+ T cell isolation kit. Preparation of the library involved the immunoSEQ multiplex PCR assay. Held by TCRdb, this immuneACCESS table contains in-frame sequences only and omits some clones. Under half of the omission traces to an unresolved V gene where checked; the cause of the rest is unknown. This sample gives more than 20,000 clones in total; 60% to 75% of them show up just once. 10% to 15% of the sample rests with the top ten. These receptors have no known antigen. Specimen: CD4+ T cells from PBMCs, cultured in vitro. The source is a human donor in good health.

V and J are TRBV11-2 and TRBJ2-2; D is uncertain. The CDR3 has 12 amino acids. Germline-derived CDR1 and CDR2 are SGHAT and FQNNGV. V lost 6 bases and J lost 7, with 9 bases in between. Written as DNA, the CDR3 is TGTGCCAGCAGTCCCCCGGTCGGGGAGCTGTTTTTT. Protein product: CASSPPVGELFF.

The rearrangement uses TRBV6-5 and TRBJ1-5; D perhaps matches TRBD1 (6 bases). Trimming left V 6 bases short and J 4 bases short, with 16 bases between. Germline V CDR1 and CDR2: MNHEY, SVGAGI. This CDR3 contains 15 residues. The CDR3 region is CASRAQGFGNQPQHF. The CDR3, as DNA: TGTGCCAGCAGGGCACAGGGTTTCGGAAATCAGCCCCAGCATTTT.

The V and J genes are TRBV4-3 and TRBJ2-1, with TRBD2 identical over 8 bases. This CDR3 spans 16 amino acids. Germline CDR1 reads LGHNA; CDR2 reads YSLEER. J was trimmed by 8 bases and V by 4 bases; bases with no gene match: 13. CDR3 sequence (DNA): TGCGCCAGCAGCCCCAAACGGGGACTAGGGACTGATGAGCAGTTCTTC. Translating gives CASSPKRGLGTDEQFF.

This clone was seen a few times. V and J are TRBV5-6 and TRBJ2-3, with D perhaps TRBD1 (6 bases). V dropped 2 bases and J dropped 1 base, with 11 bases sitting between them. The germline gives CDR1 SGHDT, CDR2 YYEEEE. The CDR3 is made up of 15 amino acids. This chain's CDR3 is CASSFTGLGTDTQYF. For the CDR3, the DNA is TGTGCCAGCAGCTTCACAGGGTTGGGCACAGATACGCAGTATTTT.

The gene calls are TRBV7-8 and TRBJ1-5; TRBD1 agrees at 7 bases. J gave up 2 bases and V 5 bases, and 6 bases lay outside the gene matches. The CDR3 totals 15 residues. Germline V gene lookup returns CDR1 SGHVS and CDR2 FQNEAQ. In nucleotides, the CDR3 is TGTGCCAGCAGCCGTCTGACAGGGCGCAATCAGCCCCAGCATTTT. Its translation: CASSRLTGRNQPQHF.

Here the CDR3 reads CASSQTLGRWDTQYF. The CDR3 DNA follows: TGTGCCAGCAGCCAAACCCTGGGCCGTTGGGATACGCAGTATTTT. This chain joins TRBV9 and TRBJ2-3, with D uncertain. The germline V gene encodes CDR1 SGDLS and CDR2 YYNGEE. V was clipped by 4 bases and J by 6 bases, with 18 bases between them. The CDR3 contains 15 residues.